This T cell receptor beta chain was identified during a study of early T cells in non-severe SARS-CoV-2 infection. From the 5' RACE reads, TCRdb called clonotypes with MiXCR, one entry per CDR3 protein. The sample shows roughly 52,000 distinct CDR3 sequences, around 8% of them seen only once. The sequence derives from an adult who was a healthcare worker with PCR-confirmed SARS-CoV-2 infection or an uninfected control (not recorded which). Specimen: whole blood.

CDR3 coding DNA: TGTGCCAGCAGTGAAGTTAGCGGCTCGGGGACCCAGTACTTC. Residues: CASSEVSGSGTQYF. The chain carries TRBV2 and TRBJ2-5, with D maybe TRBD2 (6 bases). The CDR3 covers 14 residues. Germline V gene data show CDR1 as SNHLY and CDR2 as FYNNEI. Trimming took 1 base from V and 7 from J, leaving 13 bases between them. Looking up the rest from reference TRBV2 and TRBJ2-5 gives the full variable domain: EPEVTQTPSHQVTQMGQEVILRCVPISNHLYFYWYRQILGQKVEFLVSFYNNEISEKSEIFDDQFSVERPDGSNFTLKIRSTKLEDSAMYFCASSEVSGSGTQYFGPGTRLLVL.